A single sample gave rise to the 28 T cell receptor beta chains below, sequenced in a study of cytomegalovirus exposure and HLA in healthy donors. Primers included in the PCR were 60 Vbeta and 13 Jbeta primers. Method: immunoSEQ multiplex PCR; TCRdb's copy keeps in-frame clones and lacks some. This sample has approximately 120,000 clones, with 83% found just once. The sequenced material came from PBMCs. The source is a man in his late teens or twenties in good health and CMV-seropositive.

The chain combines TRBV29-1 with TRBJ2-7; TRBD1 agrees at 9 bases. Germline V gene lookup returns CDR1 SQVTM and CDR2 ANQGSEA. The CDR3 is 13 residues long. V gave up 4 bases and J gave up 3 bases; unmatched junction bases: 4. CDR3 region: CSVAGQGDYEQYF. The DNA of the CDR3 is TGCAGCGTTGCGGGACAGGGAGACTACGAGCAGTACTTC.

This clone counts as medium-sized. The chain employs TRBV6-1 and TRBJ2-1; 9 nucleotides line up with TRBD1. Trimming cost V 5 bases and J 7 bases; bases outside gene matches: 9. The CDR3 is 15 amino acids. Germline V lookup: CDR1 MNHNS, CDR2 SASEGT. The CDR3 loop reads CASSFGTGRMNEQFF. The CDR3 nucleotides read TGTGCCAGCAGTTTCGGGACAGGGAGGATGAATGAGCAGTTCTTC.

In this sample, this clone turned up a few times. This CDR3 is CASSDQGLGSPLHF. The CDR3 DNA follows: TGTGCCAGCAGTGACCAGGGGTTGGGGTCACCCCTCCACTTT. The rearrangement uses TRBV6-1 and TRBJ1-6; a weak D match, TRBD1 (6 bases). CDR3 length equals 14 residues. Trimming removed 3 bases from V and 10 bases from J, with 13 bases in between. The V gene's germline CDR1 is MNHNS and CDR2 SASEGT.

This chain connects TRBV14 to TRBJ1-1; D is unresolved. Germline assignment: CDR1 SGHDN and CDR2 FVKESK. Deletions cut 0 bases from V and 10 bases from J, with 9 bases between. This CDR3 comprises 12 residues. CDR3 in amino acids: CASSQESSGAFF. Here the CDR3 DNA reads TGTGCCAGCAGCCAAGAAAGTTCCGGAGCTTTCTTT.

The chain links TRBV10-3 to TRBJ2-1; TRBD1 agrees at 7 bases. Germline CDR1 and CDR2: ENHRY and SYGVKD. The trim removed 0 bases at V and 5 bases at J, leaving 7 bases unmatched. The CDR3 sequence is 16 residues long. This CDR3 is CAISESRQGEDNEQFF. The CDR3 bases are TGTGCCATCAGTGAGTCTCGGCAGGGGGAAGACAATGAGCAGTTCTTC.

This clone was recorded a few times. The V call is TRBV6-5, the J call TRBJ1-1; D gene unclear. The CDR3 sequence is 14 residues long. Germline V gene lookup returns CDR1 MNHEY and CDR2 SVGAGI. The V and J ends lost 3 bases and 8 bases respectively, with 16 bases between them. The CDR3 here is CASSYREGSVEAFF. The CDR3 DNA reads as TGTGCCAGCAGTTATAGGGAGGGATCGGTGGAAGCTTTCTTT.

The CDR3 DNA reads TGTGCCAGCAGCGTAGTAGAGACTAGCACAGATACGCAGTATTTT. Its translation is CASSVVETSTDTQYF. The chain couples TRBV9 to TRBJ2-3; D gene uncertain. Looked up from germline, CDR1 is SGDLS and CDR2 is YYNGEE. Trimming shortened V by 0 bases and J by 0 bases, and 8 bases separated the two germline ends. CDR3 size: 15 residues.

The chain is built from TRBV7-8 and TRBJ1-2; unclear D gene. V lost 5 bases and J 6 bases, leaving 10 bases between the germline ends. The length of the CDR3 is 12 residues. Germline assignment: CDR1 SGHVS and CDR2 FQNEAQ. The CDR3 spells CASSELDHGYTF. The CDR3 DNA reads TGTGCCAGCAGCGAACTAGACCATGGCTACACCTTC.

Written as DNA, the CDR3 is TGTGCCAGCAGTGGGGGGCCGACAGGGAATAACGAGCAGTACTTC. Translating it yields CASSGGPTGNNEQYF. This sequence joins TRBV6-1 and TRBJ2-7; 7 bases map to TRBD1. V lost 4 bases, J lost 5 bases, and 11 bases stayed unmatched. Germline CDR1 is MNHNS and CDR2 is SASEGT. The CDR3 consists of 15 residues.

The chain is built from TRBV29-1 and TRBJ2-1; 10 bases match TRBD1. The V gene end was trimmed by 7 bases and the J gene end by 6 bases; junction bases not matched to a gene: 9. Per germline, CDR1 SQVTM and CDR2 ANQGSEA. This CDR3 has 14 amino acids. CDR3 bases: TGCAGCGGCATCCGGGACAGGGGTTTCAATGAGCAGTTCTTC. Encoded protein: CSGIRDRGFNEQFF.

V is TRBV7-9 and J is TRBJ1-2; no reliable D call. Germline-derived CDR1 and CDR2 are SEHNR and FQNEAQ (reference sequence). The CDR3 has 12 amino acids. V shed 7 bases and J shed 7 bases, with 13 bases lying between them. The CDR3 spells CASTVSGSGYTF. The CDR3 DNA reads as TGTGCCAGCACGGTCTCGGGTAGTGGCTACACCTTC. The complete variable domain, with remaining parts taken from reference TRBV7-9 and TRBJ1-2, reads DTGVSQNPRHKITKRGQNVTFRCDPISEHNRLYWYRQTLGQGPEFLTYFQNEAQLEKSRLLSDRFSAERPKGSFSTLEIQRTEQGDSAMYLCASTVSGSGYTFGSGTRLTVV.

The chain uses TRBV5-1 and TRBJ1-1, with D maybe TRBD1 (5 bases). CDR3 size: 14 residues. Germline lookup yields CDR1 SGHRS and CDR2 YFSETQ. Trimming removed 1 base at V and 5 bases at J, with 12 bases between. The CDR3 region has the DNA TGCGCCAGCAGCTTGCAGGGTGGGAGGACTGAAGCTTTCTTT. Amino acids: CASSLQGGRTEAFF.

This chain joins TRBV5-1 and TRBJ2-5, with TRBD2 matching 8 bases. The J segment lost 5 bases and the V segment lost 4 bases, leaving 16 bases of the junction unmatched. Per germline, CDR1 SGHRS and CDR2 YFSETQ. There are 17 residues in the CDR3. CDR3 DNA sequence: TGCGCCAGCAGCCCAGTGGGAGCGGGGGCCCGCGAGGAGACCCAGTACTTC. Amino acid sequence: CASSPVGAGAREETQYF. Full variable domain (outside the CDR3, taken from reference TRBV5-1 and TRBJ2-5): KAGVTQTPRYLIKTRGQQVTLSCSPISGHRSVSWYQQTPGQGLQFLFEYFSETQRNKGNFPGRFSGRQFSNSRSEMNVSTLELGDSALYLCASSPVGAGAREETQYFGPGTRLLVL.

As for this clone: This specimen includes other DNA sequences encoding the same CDR3. The gene calls are TRBV27 and TRBJ2-7; TRBD2 matches at 7 bases. The CDR3 covers 14 residues. The germline gives CDR1 MNHEY, CDR2 SMNVEV (reference sequence). V trimming: 5 bases; J trimming: 2 bases; junction bases outside the gene matches: 6. CDR3 bases: TGTGCCAGCAGTAGGACGGGGGGAGCCTACGAGCAGTACTTC. Its translation: CASSRTGGAYEQYF.

As DNA, the CDR3 is TGTGCCAGCAGTTTCTTCAGTCTTCGGGGACTGTACAATGAGCAGTTCTTC. Its protein is CASSFFSLRGLYNEQFF. The gene calls are TRBV28 and TRBJ2-1; D is possibly TRBD2 (6 bases). This CDR3 spans 17 amino acids. Germline values: CDR1 MDHEN, CDR2 SYDVKM. V was pared by 3 bases and J by 4 bases, with 19 bases between.

The genes are TRBV5-1 and TRBJ2-1; D gene uncertain. The CDR3 totals 11 residues. Trimming shortened V by 3 bases and J by 5 bases, and 3 bases separated the two germline ends. CDR1 and CDR2 (germline): SGHRS, YFSETQ. The CDR3, as DNA: TGCGCCAGCAGCTCAAACAATGAGCAGTTCTTC. As protein: CASSSNNEQFF.

This sequence joins TRBV30 and TRBJ2-7; TRBD1 is a possible D gene (8 bases). CDR1 and CDR2 from the germline V gene are GTSNPN and SVGIG (reference sequence). V lost 7 bases to trimming and J lost 1 base, with 14 bases between them. The CDR3 contains 13 residues. The chain's CDR3 is CAFDRGGSYEQYF. CDR3 nucleotides: TGTGCCTTTGACAGGGGAGGGTCCTACGAGCAGTACTTC. Full variable domain (missing parts from reference TRBV30 and TRBJ2-7): SQTIHQWPATLVQPVGSPLSLECTVEGTSNPNLYWYRQAAGRGLQLLFYSVGIGQISSEVPQNLSASRPQDRQFILSSKKLLLSDSGFYLCAFDRGGSYEQYFGPGTRLTVT.

This clone was seen a handful of times. This sequence joins TRBV4-1 and TRBJ2-3; no reliable D call. The V end was cut by 3 bases, the J end by 2 bases, with 9 bases between. Germline lookup yields CDR1 MGHRA and CDR2 YSYEKL. This CDR3 contains 14 residues. Here the CDR3 reads CASSQSFVTDTQYF. The CDR3 bases are TGCGCCAGCAGCCAGAGTTTCGTCACAGATACGCAGTATTTT.

The CDR3 region is CASSQDLGQGNGAGNQPQHF. CDR3 nucleotide sequence: TGTGCCAGCAGCCAAGATTTGGGACAGGGGAACGGAGCAGGCAATCAGCCCCAGCATTTT. J is TRBJ1-5 and V is TRBV4-2, with TRBD1 matching 10 bases. CDR1 LGHNA and CDR2 YNFKEQ come from the germline V gene. V shed 0 bases, J shed 2 bases, and the junction held 13 bases outside the gene matches. The CDR3 has 20 residues.

The chain combines TRBV7-6 with TRBJ2-1, with 8 positions matching TRBD2. This CDR3 contains 15 residues. Per germline, CDR1 SGHVS and CDR2 FNYEAQ. Germline trimming cut 5 bases from V and 1 base from J; bases unmatched to any gene: 4. CDR3 nucleotide sequence: TGTGCCAGCAGCCCTGCGGGGGGTTCCTACAATGAGCAGTTCTTC. Its translation is CASSPAGGSYNEQFF.

The chain links TRBV28 to TRBJ1-4; the D is unclear. The CDR3 loop spans 14 amino acids. The V and J ends lost 6 bases and 0 bases respectively, with 8 bases between them. Germline-derived CDR1 and CDR2 are MDHEN and SYDVKM. The CDR3 coding sequence is TGTGCCAGCAGGACTACTCCAACTAATGAAAAACTGTTTTTT. Translating it yields CASRTTPTNEKLFF.

The CDR3 bases are TGTGCCAGCAGTGAAACCCCCGAGAGGTTTGGGACTGAAGCTTTCTTT. Amino acids: CASSETPERFGTEAFF. The gene calls are TRBV2 and TRBJ1-1, with D unresolved. This CDR3 contains 16 residues. In germline, CDR1 is SNHLY, CDR2 FYNNEI. V lost 2 bases and J 5 bases, leaving 18 bases between the germline ends.

This clone was observed a handful of times. The chain links TRBV25-1 to TRBJ1-1, with D possibly TRBD1 on 5 matching bases. Germline-derived CDR1 and CDR2 are MGHDK and SYGVNS. CDR3 length: 13 residues. With 6 bases removed from V and 11 bases from J, the gap between germline ends came to 19 bases. CDR3 sequence reads: CASSSGTFRTAFF. DNA for the CDR3: TGTGCCAGCAGCTCCGGGACTTTCCGAACTGCTTTCTTT.

The CDR3 reads CASSLGTGAWEQYF. CDR3 nucleotides: TGCGCCAGCAGTTTAGGGACAGGGGCATGGGAGCAGTACTTC. This rearrangement joins TRBV5-1 to TRBJ2-5; 10 bases fit TRBD1. The V and J ends lost 5 bases and 11 bases, in that order; junction bases with no gene match: 12. CDR3 length: 14 amino acids. CDR1 and CDR2 from the germline V gene are SGHRS and YFSETQ.

As concerns this clone: Other DNA sequences within the sample encode an identical CDR3. V gene TRBV29-1 combines with J gene TRBJ1-2; 8 bases map to TRBD1. Trimming removed 6 bases from V and 9 bases from J; junction bases left unmatched: 6. Germline CDR1 and CDR2: SQVTM and ANQGSEA. The CDR3 has 11 amino acids. CDR3 bases: TGCAGCGTCAGGACAGGGAGGAGCTACACCTTC. As protein: CSVRTGRSYTF.

The chain has TRBV30 and TRBJ2-5; D gene unclear. Matching the DNA end better, TRBJ2-7 makes the J call doubtful. CDR3 length: 11 residues. Per germline, CDR1 GTSNPN and CDR2 SVGIG (reference sequence). The CDR3 here is CAWRSLGEQYF. DNA of the CDR3: TGTGCCTGGAGAAGTTTGGGCGAGCAGTACTTC.

The J gene is TRBJ2-7, the V gene TRBV10-2; 8 bases are a match to TRBD2. CDR3 length: 15 amino acids. The J segment lost 3 bases and the V segment lost 0 bases, leaving 4 bases of the junction unmatched. Per the germline V gene, CDR1 is WSHSY and CDR2 is SAAADI. The CDR3 nucleotides are TGCGCCAGCAGTGAGTCTGGTAGCGGGGTCTACGAGCAGTACTTC. Translated: CASSESGSGVYEQYF.

The chain combines TRBV7-2 with TRBJ1-2, with 9 bases identical to TRBD1. The trim removed 5 bases at V and 4 bases at J, leaving 5 bases unmatched. This CDR3 has 14 residues. Germline lookup yields CDR1 SGHTA and CDR2 FQGNSA. CDR3 residues: CASSPSGQGYGYTF. CDR3 sequence (DNA): TGTGCCAGCAGCCCGTCGGGACAGGGCTATGGCTACACCTTC.